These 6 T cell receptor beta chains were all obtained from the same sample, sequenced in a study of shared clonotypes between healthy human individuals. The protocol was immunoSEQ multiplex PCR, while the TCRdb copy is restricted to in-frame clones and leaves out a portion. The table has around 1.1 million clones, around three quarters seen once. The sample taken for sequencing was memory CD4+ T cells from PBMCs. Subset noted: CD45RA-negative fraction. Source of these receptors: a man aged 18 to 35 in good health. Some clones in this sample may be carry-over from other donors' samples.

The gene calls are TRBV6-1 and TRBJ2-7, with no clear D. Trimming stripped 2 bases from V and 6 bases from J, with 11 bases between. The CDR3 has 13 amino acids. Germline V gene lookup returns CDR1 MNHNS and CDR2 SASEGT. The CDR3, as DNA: TGTGCCAGCAGTGAAATGGCCGGTAGCGAGCAGTACTTC. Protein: CASSEMAGSEQYF.

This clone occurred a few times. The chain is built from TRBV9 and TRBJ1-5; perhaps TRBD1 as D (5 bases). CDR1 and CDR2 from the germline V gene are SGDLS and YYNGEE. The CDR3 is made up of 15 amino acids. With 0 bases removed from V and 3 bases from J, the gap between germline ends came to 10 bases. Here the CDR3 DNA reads TGTGCCAGCAGCGTAGCGGGGGGGATCAATCAGCCCCAGCATTTT. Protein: CASSVAGGINQPQHF.

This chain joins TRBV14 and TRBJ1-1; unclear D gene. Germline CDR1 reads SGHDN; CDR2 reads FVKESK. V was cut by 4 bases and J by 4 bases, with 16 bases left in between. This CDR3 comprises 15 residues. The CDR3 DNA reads TGTGCCAGCAGCCCAAGGGTTGGCAGCGGCACTGAAGCTTTCTTT. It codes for CASSPRVGSGTEAFF.

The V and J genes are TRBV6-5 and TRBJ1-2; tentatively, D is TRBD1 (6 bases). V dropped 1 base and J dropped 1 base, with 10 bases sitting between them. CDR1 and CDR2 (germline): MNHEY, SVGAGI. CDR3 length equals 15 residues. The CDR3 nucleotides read TGTGCCAGCAGTTACTACAGGGCGGATAACTATGGCTACACCTTC. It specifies CASSYYRADNYGYTF.

The CDR3 coding sequence is TGCGCCAGCAGCCTTCTTCCCGGGCCGGGGTCAGATACGCAGTATTTT. Its translation: CASSLLPGPGSDTQYF. The chain carries TRBV4-3 and TRBJ2-3, with D perhaps matching TRBD2 (5 bases). V lost 4 bases and J lost 4, with 18 bases in between. Germline loops: CDR1 LGHNA, CDR2 YSLEER. The length of the CDR3 is 16 residues.

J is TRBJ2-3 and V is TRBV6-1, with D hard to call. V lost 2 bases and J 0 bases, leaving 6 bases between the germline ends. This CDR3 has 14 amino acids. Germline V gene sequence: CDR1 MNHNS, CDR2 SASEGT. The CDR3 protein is CASSETKSTDTQYF. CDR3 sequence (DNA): TGTGCCAGCAGTGAAACTAAGAGCACAGATACGCAGTATTTT.